This record covers a single TCR beta chain. These data come from a study of blood T cell repertoires in COVID-19. Study background: Researchers got acute and convalescent COVID-19 samples from the United States, Italy and Spain.

Trimming took off 2 bases at V and 6 bases at J, with 11 bases between the two ends. This CDR3 has 14 residues. Germline-derived CDR1 and CDR2 are SEHNR and FQNEAQ (reference sequence). Authors' processing steps: Amplification of reference gene primers provided the estimated nucleated cell counts. TCRdb keeps only in-frame clones here, not all; method: immunoSEQ multiplex PCR. V, J and clone size derive from that table, while D and trimming were established from the DNA sequence. The table includes about 150,000 clones, about 80% detected once. The TCR sequence derives from a woman between 55 and 75 years old with acute or convalescent COVID-19. The sequenced sample consisted of peripheral blood. This chain joins TRBV7-9 and TRBJ1-5; possible D gene TRBD1, 5 bases. For the CDR3, the DNA is TGTGCCAGCAGCTTAACGGGGGGGAGTCAGCCCCAGCATTTT. Its translation is CASSLTGGSQPQHF.